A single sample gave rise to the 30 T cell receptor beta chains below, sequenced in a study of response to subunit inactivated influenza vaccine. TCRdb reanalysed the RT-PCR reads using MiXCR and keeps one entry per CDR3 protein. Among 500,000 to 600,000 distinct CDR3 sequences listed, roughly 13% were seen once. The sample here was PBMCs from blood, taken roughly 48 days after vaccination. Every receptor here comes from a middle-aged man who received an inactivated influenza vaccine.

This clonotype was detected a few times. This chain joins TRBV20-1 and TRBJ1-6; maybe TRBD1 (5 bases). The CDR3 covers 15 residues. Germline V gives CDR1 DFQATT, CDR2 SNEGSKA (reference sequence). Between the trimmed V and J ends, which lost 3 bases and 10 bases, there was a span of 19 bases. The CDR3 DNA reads TGCAGTGCTAGTCTGGCAGGGCGGAAAGAATCACCCCTCCACTTT. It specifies CSASLAGRKESPLHF.

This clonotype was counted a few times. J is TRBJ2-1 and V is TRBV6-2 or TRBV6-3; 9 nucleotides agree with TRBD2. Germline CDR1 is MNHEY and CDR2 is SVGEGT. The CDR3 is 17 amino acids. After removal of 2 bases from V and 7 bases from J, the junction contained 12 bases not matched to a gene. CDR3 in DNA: TGTGCCAGCAGTTACCCTAAGACTAGCGGCGCTGGGAATGAGCAGTTCTTC. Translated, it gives CASSYPKTSGAGNEQFF.

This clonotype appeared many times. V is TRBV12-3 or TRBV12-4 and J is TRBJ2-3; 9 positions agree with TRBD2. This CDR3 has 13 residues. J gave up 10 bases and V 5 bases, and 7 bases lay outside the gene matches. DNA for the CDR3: TGTGCCAGCAGTAATAGCGGGGGCGCGGCGCAGTATTTT. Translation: CASSNSGGAAQYF.

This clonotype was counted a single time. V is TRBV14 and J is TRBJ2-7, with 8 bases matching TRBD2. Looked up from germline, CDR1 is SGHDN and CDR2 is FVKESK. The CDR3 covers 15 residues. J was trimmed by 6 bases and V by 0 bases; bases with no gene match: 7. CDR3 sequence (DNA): TGTGCCAGCAGCCAAGAGAACGGGAGGGCCTCCGAGCAGTACTTC. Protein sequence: CASSQENGRASEQYF. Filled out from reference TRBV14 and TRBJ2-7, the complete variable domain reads EAGVTQFPSHSVIEKGQTVTLRCDPISGHDNLYWYRRVMGKEIKFLLHFVKESKQDESGMPNNRFLAERTGGTYSTLKVQPAELEDSGVYFCASSQENGRASEQYFGPGTRLTVT.

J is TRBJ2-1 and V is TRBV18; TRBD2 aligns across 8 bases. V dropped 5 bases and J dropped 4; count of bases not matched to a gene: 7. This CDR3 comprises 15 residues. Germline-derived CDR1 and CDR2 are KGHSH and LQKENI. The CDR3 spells CASSEGAGAYNEQFF. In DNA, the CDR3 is TGTGCCAGCTCAGAAGGAGCGGGAGCTTACAATGAGCAGTTCTTC. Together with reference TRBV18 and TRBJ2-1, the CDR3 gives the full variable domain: NAGVMQNPRHLVRRRGQEARLRCSPMKGHSHVYWYRQLPEEGLKFMVYLQKENIIDESGMPKERFSAEFPKEGPSILRIQQVVRGDSAAYFCASSEGAGAYNEQFFGPGTRLTVL.

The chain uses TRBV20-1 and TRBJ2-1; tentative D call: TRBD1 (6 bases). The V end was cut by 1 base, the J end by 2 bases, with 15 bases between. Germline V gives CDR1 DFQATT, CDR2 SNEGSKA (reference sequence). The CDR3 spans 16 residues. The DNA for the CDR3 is TGCAGTGCTAGAGCGAACAGGGAATACACCTACAATGAGCAGTTCTTC. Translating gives CSARANREYTYNEQFF.

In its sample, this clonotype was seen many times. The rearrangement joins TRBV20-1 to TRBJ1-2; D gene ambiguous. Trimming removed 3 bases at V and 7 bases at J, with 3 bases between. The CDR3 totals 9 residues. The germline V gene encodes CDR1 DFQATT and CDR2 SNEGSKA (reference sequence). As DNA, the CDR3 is TGCAGTGCTAGGGGTGGCTACACCTTC. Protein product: CSARGGYTF.

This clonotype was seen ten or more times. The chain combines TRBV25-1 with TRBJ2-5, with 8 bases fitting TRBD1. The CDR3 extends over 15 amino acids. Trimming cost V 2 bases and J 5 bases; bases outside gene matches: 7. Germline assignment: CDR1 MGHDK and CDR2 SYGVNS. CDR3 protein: CASSEPGGFDETQYF. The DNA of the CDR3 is TGTGCCAGCAGTGAACCAGGGGGCTTCGATGAGACCCAGTACTTC.

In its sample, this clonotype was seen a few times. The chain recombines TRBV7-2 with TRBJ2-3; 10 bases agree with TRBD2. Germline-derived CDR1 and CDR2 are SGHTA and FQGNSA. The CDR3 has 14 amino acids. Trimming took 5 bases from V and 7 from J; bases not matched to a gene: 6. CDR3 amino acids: CASSQLAGSNTQYF. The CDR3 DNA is TGTGCCAGCAGCCAACTAGCGGGATCGAATACGCAGTATTTT.

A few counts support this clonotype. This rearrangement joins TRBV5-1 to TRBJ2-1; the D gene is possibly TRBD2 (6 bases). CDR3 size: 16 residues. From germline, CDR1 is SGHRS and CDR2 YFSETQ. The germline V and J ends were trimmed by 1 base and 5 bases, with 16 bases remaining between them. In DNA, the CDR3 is TGCGCCAGCAGCTTGATTTGGGGGGAACCCAACAATGAGCAGTTCTTC. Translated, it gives CASSLIWGEPNNEQFF. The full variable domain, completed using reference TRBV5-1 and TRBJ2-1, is KAGVTQTPRYLIKTRGQQVTLSCSPISGHRSVSWYQQTPGQGLQFLFEYFSETQRNKGNFPGRFSGRQFSNSRSEMNVSTLELGDSALYLCASSLIWGEPNNEQFFGPGTRLTVL.

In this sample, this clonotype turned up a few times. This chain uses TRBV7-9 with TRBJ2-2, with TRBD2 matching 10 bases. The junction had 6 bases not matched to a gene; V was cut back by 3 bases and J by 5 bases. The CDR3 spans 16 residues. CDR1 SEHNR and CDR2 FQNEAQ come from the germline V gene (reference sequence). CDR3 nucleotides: TGTGCCAGCAGCTTCGCTAGCGGGAGTAATACCGGGGAGCTGTTTTTT. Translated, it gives CASSFASGSNTGELFF.

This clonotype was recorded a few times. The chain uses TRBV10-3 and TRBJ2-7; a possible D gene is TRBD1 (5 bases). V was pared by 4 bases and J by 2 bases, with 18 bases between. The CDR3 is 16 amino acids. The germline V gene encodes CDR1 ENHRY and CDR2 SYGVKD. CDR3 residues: CAISATGKGGTYEQYF. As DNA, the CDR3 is TGTGCCATCAGTGCAACAGGCAAGGGTGGGACCTACGAGCAGTACTTC.

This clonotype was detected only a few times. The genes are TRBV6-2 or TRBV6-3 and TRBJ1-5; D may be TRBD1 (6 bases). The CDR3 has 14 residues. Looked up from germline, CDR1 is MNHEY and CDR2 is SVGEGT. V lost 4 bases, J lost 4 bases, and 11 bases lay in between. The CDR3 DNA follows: TGTGCCAGCAGTTCACAGGGAGTAAATCAGCCCCAGCATTTT. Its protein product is CASSSQGVNQPQHF.

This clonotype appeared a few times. The DNA for the CDR3 is TGTGCCAGCAGCCAAGATCGGGCTGGTGGTGGAAATGAGCAGTTCTTC. Translating gives CASSQDRAGGGNEQFF. This chain joins TRBV4-2 and TRBJ2-1; D is unclear. The germline gives CDR1 LGHNA, CDR2 YNFKEQ. Deletions cut 0 bases from V and 7 bases from J, with 16 bases between. The CDR3 is 16 residues long.

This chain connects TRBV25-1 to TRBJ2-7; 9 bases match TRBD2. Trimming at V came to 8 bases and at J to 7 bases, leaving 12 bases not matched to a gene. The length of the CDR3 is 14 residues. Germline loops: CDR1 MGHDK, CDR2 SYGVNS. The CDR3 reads CASGAGGDLREQYF. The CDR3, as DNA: TGTGCCAGCGGGGCGGGGGGGGATTTGAGGGAGCAGTACTTC.

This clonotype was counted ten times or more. This chain's CDR3 is CASSFSLRRDSPLHF. The CDR3 DNA reads TGTGCCAGCAGTTTTTCTCTAAGGAGGGATTCACCCCTCCACTTT. V and J are TRBV12-3 or TRBV12-4 and TRBJ1-6; no firm D call. The CDR3 length is 15 residues. Trimming took 3 bases from V and 8 from J, leaving 14 bases between them.

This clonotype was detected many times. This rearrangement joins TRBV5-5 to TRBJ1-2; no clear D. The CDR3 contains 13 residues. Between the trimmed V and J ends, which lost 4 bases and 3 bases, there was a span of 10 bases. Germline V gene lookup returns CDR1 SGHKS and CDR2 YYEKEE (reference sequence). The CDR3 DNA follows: TGTGCCAGCAGCAAGGACGGTGACTATGGCTACACCTTC. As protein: CASSKDGDYGYTF.

The chain's CDR3 is CASSLVGVYESEQYF. CDR3 nucleotides: TGCGCCAGCAGCTTAGTTGGGGTTTACGAGTCCGAGCAGTACTTC. This chain connects TRBV5-1 to TRBJ2-7; D not resolved. The CDR3 loop spans 15 amino acids. Germline lookup yields CDR1 SGHRS and CDR2 YFSETQ. Between the trimmed V and J ends, which lost 2 bases and 6 bases, there was a span of 18 bases.

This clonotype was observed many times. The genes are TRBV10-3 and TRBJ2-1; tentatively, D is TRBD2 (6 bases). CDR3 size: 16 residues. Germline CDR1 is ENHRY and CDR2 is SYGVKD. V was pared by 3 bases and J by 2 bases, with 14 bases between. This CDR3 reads CAISEWRDFTYNEQFF. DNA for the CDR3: TGTGCCATCAGTGAATGGCGGGACTTCACCTACAATGAGCAGTTCTTC.

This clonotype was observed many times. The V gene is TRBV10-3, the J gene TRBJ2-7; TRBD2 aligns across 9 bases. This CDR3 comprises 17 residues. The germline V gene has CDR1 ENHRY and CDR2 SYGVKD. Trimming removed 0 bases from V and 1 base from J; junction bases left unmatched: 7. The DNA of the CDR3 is TGTGCCATCAGTGAGTCTCTAGCGGGACCGAAGTCCTACGAGCAGTACTTC. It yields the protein CAISESLAGPKSYEQYF.

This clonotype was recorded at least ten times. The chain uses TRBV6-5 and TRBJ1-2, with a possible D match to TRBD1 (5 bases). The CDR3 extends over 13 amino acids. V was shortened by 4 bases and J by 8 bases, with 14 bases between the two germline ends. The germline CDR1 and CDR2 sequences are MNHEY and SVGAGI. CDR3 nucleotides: TGTGCCAGCAGTTTTACCGTTTGGGGCGGCTACACCTTC. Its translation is CASSFTVWGGYTF.

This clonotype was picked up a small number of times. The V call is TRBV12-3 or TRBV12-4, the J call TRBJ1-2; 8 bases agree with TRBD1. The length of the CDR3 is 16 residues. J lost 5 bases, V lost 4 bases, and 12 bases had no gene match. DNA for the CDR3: TGTGCCAGCAGTTCGACTACAGGGGGGGTATATTATGGCTACACCTTC. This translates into CASSSTTGGVYYGYTF.

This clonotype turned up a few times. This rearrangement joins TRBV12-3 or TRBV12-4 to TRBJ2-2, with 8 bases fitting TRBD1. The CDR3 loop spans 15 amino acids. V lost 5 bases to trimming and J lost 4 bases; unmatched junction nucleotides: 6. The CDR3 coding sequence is TGTGCCAGCAGTCCATACGGGACAGGCACCGGGGAGCTGTTTTTT. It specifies CASSPYGTGTGELFF.

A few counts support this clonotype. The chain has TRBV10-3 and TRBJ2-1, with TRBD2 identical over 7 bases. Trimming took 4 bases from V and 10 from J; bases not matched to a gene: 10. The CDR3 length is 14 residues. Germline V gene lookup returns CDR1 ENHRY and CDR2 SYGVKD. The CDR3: CAISATGGTGEQFF. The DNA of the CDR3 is TGTGCCATCAGTGCGACGGGAGGCACGGGCGAGCAGTTCTTC.

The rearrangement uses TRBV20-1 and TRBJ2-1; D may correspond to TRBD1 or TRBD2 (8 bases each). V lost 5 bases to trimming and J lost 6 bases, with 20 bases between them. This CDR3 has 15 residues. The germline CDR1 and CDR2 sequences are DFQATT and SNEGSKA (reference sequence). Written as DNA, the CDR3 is TGCAGTGCTTGGGGTAGCGGGACAGGATTCAATGAGCAGTTCTTC. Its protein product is CSAWGSGTGFNEQFF.

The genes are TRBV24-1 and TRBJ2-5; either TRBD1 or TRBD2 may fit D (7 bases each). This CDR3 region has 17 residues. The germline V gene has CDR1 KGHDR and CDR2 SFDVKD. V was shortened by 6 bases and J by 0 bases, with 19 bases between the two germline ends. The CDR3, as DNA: TGTGCCACCAGTTATTCACCAGGGGGGGGGAACCAAGAGACCCAGTACTTC. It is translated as CATSYSPGGGNQETQYF.

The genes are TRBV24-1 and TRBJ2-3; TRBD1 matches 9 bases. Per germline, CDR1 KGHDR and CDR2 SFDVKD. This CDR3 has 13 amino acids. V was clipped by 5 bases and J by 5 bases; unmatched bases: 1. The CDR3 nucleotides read TGTGCCACCAGTGGGACAGGGGAAGATACGCAGTATTTT. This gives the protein CATSGTGEDTQYF.

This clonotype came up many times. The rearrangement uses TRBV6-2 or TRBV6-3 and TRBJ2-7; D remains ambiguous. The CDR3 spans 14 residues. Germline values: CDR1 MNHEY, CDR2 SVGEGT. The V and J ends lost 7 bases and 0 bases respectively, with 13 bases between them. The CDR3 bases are TGTGCCAGCATAAGAGGTGGCACCTCCTACGAGCAGTACTTC. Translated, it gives CASIRGGTSYEQYF.

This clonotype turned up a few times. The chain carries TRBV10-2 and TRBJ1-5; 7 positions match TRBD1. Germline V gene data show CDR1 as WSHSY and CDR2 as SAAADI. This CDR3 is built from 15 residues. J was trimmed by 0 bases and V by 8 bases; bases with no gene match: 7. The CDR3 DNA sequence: TGCGCCAGCCACAGGGGACCCTATAGCAATCAGCCCCAGCATTTT. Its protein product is CASHRGPYSNQPQHF.

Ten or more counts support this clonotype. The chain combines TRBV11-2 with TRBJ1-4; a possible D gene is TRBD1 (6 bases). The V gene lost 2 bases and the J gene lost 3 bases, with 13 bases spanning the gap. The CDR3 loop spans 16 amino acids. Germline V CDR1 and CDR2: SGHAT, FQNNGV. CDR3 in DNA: TGTGCCAGCAGCTTAAGATTGCCAGGGGCTAATGAAAAACTGTTTTTT. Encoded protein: CASSLRLPGANEKLFF.